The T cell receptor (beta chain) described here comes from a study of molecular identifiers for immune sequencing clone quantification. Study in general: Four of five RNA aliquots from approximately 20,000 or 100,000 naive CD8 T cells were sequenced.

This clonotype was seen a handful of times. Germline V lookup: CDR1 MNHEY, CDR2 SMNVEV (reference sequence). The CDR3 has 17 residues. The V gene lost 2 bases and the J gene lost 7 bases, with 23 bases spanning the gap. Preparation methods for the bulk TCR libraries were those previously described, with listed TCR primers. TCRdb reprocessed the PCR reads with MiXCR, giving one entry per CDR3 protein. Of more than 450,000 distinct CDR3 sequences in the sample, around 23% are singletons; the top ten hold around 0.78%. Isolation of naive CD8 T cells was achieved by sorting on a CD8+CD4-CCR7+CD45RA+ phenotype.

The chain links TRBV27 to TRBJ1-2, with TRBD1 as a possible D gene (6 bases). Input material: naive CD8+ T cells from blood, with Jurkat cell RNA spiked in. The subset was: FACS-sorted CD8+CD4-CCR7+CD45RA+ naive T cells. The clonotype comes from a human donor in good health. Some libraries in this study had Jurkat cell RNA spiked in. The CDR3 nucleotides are TGTGCCAGCAGTTTAGATTTTTTAGAGAGCGGGGGCTCTGGCTACACCTTC. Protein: CASSLDFLESGGSGYTF.